Sequencing of this T cell receptor (beta chain) was carried out in a study of shared clonotypes between healthy human individuals. Using immunoSEQ multiplex PCR, the repertoire was profiled, and TCRdb retains in-frame clones only, with some absent. The data contain approximately 1.4 million clones, around 98% of them seen just once; the ten biggest clones take up about 0.42%. Trimming took 5 bases from V and 8 from J, leaving 12 bases between them. The CDR3 covers 12 residues. Germline V gene data show CDR1 as MNHEY and CDR2 as SMNVEV (reference sequence). Sequences were obtained from naive CD4+ T cells sorted from blood. The subset here: CD45RA+ positively selected. The rearrangement uses TRBV27 and TRBJ1-1, with D uncertain. The clonotype was recovered from a man younger than 45 in good health. In DNA, the CDR3 is TGTGCCAGCAGTGAATCGATGAGGGAAGCTTTCTTT. Amino acid sequence: CASSESMREAFF.